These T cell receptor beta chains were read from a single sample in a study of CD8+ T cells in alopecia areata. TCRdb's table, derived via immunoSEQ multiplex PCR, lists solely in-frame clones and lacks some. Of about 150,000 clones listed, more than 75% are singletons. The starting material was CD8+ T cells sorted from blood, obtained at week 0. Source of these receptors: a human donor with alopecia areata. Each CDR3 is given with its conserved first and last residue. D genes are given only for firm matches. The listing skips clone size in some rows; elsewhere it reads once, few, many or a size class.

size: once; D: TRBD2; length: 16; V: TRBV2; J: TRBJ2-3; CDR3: CASSEGTSGYTDTQYF; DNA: TGTGCCAGCAGTGAAGGGACTAGCGGTTACACAGATACGCAGTATTTT
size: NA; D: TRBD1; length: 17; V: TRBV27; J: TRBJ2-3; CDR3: CASSLWRFQGGTDTQYF; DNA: TGTGCCAGCAGTTTATGGAGGTTTCAGGGGGGCACAGATACGCAGTATTTT
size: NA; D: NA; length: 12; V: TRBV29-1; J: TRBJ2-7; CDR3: CSVASTTNEQYF; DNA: TGCAGCGTTGCTAGTACGACCAACGAGCAGTACTTC
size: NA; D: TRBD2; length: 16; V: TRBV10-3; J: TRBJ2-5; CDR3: CAISEGLAVPRETQYF; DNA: TGTGCCATCAGTGAGGGACTAGCGGTCCCGAGGGAGACCCAGTACTTC
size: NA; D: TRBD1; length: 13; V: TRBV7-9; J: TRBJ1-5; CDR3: CASSAGGYQPQHF; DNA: TGTGCCAGTTCGGCAGGGGGCTATCAGCCCCAGCATTTT
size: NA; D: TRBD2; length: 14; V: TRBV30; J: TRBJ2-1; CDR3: CAWSTTSGYNEQFF; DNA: TGTGCCTGGAGTACGACTAGCGGATACAATGAGCAGTTCTTC
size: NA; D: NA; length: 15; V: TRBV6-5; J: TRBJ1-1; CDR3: CASSYSSGLGTEAFF; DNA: TGTGCCAGCAGTTACTCTTCCGGGTTAGGCACTGAAGCTTTCTTT
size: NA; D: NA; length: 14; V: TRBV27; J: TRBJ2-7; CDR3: CASSLGGAPYEQYF; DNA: TGTGCCAGCAGTTTAGGGGGAGCCCCCTACGAGCAGTACTTC
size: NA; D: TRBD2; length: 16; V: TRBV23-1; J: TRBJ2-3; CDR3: CASSQSSGVSTDTQYF; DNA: TGCGCCAGCAGTCAATCTAGCGGGGTTTCCACAGATACGCAGTATTTT
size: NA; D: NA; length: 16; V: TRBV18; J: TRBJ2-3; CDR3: CASSPEYGTNQGTQYF; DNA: TGTGCCAGCTCCCCGGAATACGGGACCAATCAAGGGACGCAGTATTTT
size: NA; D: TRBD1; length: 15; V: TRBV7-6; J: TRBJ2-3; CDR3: CASSSGQGFADTQYF; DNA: TGTGCCAGCAGCTCGGGACAGGGGTTTGCAGATACGCAGTATTTT
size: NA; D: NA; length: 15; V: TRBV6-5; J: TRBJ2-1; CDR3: CASSFDLGHYNEQFF; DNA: TGTGCCAGCAGTTTCGACCTCGGTCACTACAATGAGCAGTTCTTC
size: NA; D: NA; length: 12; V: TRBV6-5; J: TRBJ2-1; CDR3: CASMSWTAEQFF; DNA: TGTGCCAGCATGTCGTGGACAGCAGAGCAGTTCTTC
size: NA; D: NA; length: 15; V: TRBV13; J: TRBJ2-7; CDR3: CASSMARGSRYEQYF; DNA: TGTGCCAGCAGCATGGCAAGAGGTAGCCGTTACGAGCAGTACTTC
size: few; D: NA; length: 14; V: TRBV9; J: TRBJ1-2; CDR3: CASSVVAGTNGYTF; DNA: TGTGCCAGCAGCGTAGTTGCAGGGACCAATGGCTACACCTTC
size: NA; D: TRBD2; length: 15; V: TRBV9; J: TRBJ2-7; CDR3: CASSQLAGGPAEQYF; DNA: TGTGCCAGCAGCCAACTAGCGGGGGGGCCGGCGGAGCAGTACTTC
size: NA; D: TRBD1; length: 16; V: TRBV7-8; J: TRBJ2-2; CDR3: CASSLGTGGDRGELFF; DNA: TGTGCCAGCAGCTTAGGGACAGGGGGCGATCGCGGGGAGCTGTTTTTT
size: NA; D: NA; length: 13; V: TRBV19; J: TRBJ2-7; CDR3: CASSLSQGYEQYF; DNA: TGTGCCAGTAGTCTGTCACAGGGCTACGAGCAGTACTTC
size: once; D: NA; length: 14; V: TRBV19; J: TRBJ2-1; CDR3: CASSIAESYNEQFF; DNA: TGTGCCAGTAGTATAGCGGAATCCTACAATGAGCAGTTCTTC
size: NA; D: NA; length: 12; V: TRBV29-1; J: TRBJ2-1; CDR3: CSVEDRYNEQFF; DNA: TGCAGCGTTGAAGATCGGTACAATGAGCAGTTCTTC
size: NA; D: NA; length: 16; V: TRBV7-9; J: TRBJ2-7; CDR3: CASSLTRASGRDEQYF; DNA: TGTGCCAGCAGCTTAACCCGGGCCAGCGGGCGCGACGAGCAGTACTTC
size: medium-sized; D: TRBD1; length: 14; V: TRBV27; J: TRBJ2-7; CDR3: CASSWGQNSYEQYF; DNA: TGTGCCAGCAGTTGGGGACAGAACTCCTACGAGCAGTACTTC
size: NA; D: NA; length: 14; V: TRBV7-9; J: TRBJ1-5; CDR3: CASSFGGPNQPQHF; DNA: TGTGCCAGCAGCTTTGGGGGCCCAAATCAGCCCCAGCATTTT
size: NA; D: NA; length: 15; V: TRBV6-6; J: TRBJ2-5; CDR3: CASERGQWIQETQYF; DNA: TGTGCCAGCGAGCGGGGACAGTGGATCCAAGAGACCCAGTACTTC
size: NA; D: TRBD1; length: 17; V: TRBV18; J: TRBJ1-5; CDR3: CASSLLGQGRGNQPQHF; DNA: TGTGCCAGCTCCCTCCTAGGACAGGGAAGGGGCAATCAGCCCCAGCATTTT
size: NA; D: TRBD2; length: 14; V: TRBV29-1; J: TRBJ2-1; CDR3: CSVDAITSGVEQFF; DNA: TGCAGCGTTGACGCCATCACTAGCGGGGTTGAGCAGTTCTTC
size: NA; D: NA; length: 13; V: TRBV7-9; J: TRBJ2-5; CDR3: CASSSTGLETQYF; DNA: TGTGCCAGCAGCTCAACCGGGTTAGAGACCCAGTACTTC
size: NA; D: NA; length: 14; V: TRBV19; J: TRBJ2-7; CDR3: CASSKGLQTYEQYF; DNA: TGTGCCAGTTCCAAGGGTCTTCAAACCTACGAGCAGTACTTC
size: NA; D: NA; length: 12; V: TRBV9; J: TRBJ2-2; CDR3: CASSDGTGELFF; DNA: TGTGCCAGCAGCGATGGGACCGGGGAGCTGTTTTTT
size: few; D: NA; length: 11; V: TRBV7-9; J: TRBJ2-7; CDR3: CASSYMGEQYF; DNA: TGTGCCAGCAGCTACATGGGGGAGCAGTACTTC
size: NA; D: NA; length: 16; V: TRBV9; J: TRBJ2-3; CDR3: CASSPPTGEGADTQYF; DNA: TGTGCCAGCAGCCCACCGACAGGGGAGGGGGCAGATACGCAGTATTTT
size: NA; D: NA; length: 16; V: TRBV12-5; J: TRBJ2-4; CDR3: CASADYVRVPWDIQYF; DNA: TGTGCTAGTGCTGATTATGTTAGGGTACCCTGGGACATTCAGTACTTC
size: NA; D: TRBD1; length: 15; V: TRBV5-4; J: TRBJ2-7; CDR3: CASSPTGSKVHEQYF; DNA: TGTGCCAGCAGCCCGACAGGGTCGAAAGTCCACGAGCAGTACTTC
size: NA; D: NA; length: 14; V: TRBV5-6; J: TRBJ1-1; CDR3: CASRLGRGYTEAFF; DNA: TGTGCCAGCAGGCTTGGGAGGGGATACACTGAAGCTTTCTTT
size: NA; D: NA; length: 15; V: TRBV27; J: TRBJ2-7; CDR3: CASAGPGLINYEQYF; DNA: TGTGCCAGCGCGGGGCCGGGACTGATAAATTACGAGCAGTACTTC
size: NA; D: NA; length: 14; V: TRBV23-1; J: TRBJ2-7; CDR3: CASTPRSDPYEQYF; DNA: TGCGCCAGCACCCCCCGGTCAGACCCCTACGAGCAGTACTTC
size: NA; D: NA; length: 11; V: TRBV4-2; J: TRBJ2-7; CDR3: CASSLGDEQYF; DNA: TGTGCCAGCAGCCTAGGGGACGAGCAGTACTTC
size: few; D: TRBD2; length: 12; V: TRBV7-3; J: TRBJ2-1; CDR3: CASSRTSGEQFF; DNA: TGTGCCAGCAGTCGGACTAGCGGCGAGCAGTTCTTC
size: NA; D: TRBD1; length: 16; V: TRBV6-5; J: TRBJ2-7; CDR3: CASSYHPGQGAYEQYF; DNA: TGTGCCAGCAGTTATCACCCGGGACAGGGGGCCTACGAGCAGTACTTC
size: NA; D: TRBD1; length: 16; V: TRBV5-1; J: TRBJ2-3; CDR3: CASSLEGTGTPDTQYF; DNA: TGCGCCAGCAGCTTGGAGGGGACAGGTACCCCAGATACGCAGTATTTT